The 25 T cell receptor beta chains below all came from one sample that was sequenced in a study of a mutant IDH1 vaccine in newly diagnosed glioma. Antigen specificity for these receptors is unknown. The time point denotes: week 35, safety follow-up. Vaccinated patients received 300 ug of mutant IDH1 20-mer peptide per dose, with topical imiquimod. The assay was immunoSEQ multiplex PCR, and TCRdb's table has in-frame clones only and misses some. The profile shows roughly 54,000 clones, less than 90% of them singletons. The sample was PBMCs, taken from a glioma patient whose treatment included an IDH1 peptide vaccine. All receptors come from a woman aged 18-29 years with glioma.

The chain recombines TRBV7-8 with TRBJ2-7; D ambiguous. This CDR3 has 17 amino acids. Germline V gives CDR1 SGHVS, CDR2 FQNEAQ. Trimming left V 1 base short and J 2 bases short, with 18 bases between. The CDR3 spells CASSLGVTLHSPYEQYF. CDR3 coding DNA: TGTGCCAGCAGCTTAGGGGTAACACTCCACAGTCCCTACGAGCAGTACTTC.

The V gene is TRBV7-8, the J gene TRBJ2-3, with D hard to call. This CDR3 contains 10 residues. Germline CDR1 is SGHVS and CDR2 is FQNEAQ. V was shortened by 4 bases and J by 4 bases, with 0 bases between the two germline ends. The CDR3 DNA sequence: TGTGCCAGCAGCTCAGATACGCAGTATTTT. The encoded protein is CASSSDTQYF.

This chain joins TRBV6-1 and TRBJ2-1; 11 bases are shared with TRBD2. Trimming took 4 bases from V and 3 from J; bases not matched to a gene: 8. The CDR3 runs 17 residues. Germline CDR1 and CDR2: MNHNS and SASEGT. The chain's CDR3 is CASSGTTGTSGYNEQFF. DNA for the CDR3: TGTGCCAGCAGTGGGACTACCGGGACTAGCGGCTACAATGAGCAGTTCTTC.

This chain uses TRBV10-3 with TRBJ2-1; tentatively, D is TRBD2 (5 bases). Per the germline V gene, CDR1 is ENHRY and CDR2 is SYGVKD. With 6 bases removed from V and 5 bases from J, the gap between germline ends came to 14 bases. The length of the CDR3 is 14 residues. CDR3 bases: TGTGCCATCAGGGTAGCGACGACGGACAATGAGCAGTTCTTC. Translating gives CAIRVATTDNEQFF.

The chain joins TRBV27 to TRBJ1-5; 8 positions match TRBD1. Trimming at V came to 6 bases and at J to 5 bases, leaving 9 bases not matched to a gene. This CDR3 is 15 amino acids long. The germline V gene encodes CDR1 MNHEY and CDR2 SMNVEV (reference sequence). The CDR3 DNA sequence: TGTGCCAGCAGCTTAGCAGGGGGCCCCCATCAGCCCCAGCATTTT. Protein sequence: CASSLAGGPHQPQHF.

The V gene is TRBV6-1, the J gene TRBJ2-3, with D perhaps matching TRBD1 (6 bases). This CDR3 is built from 15 residues. Trimming removed 3 bases at V and 1 base at J, with 11 bases between. Per the germline V gene, CDR1 is MNHNS and CDR2 is SASEGT. The CDR3 coding sequence is TGTGCCAGCAGTGACCAGGGGCCGGGCACAGATACGCAGTATTTT. Translated, it gives CASSDQGPGTDTQYF.

This chain links TRBV9 with TRBJ1-1; 7 bases align to TRBD1. The V gene end was trimmed by 4 bases and the J gene end by 6 bases; junction bases not matched to a gene: 9. The CDR3 is 14 amino acids. Germline V gene data show CDR1 as SGDLS and CDR2 as YYNGEE. CDR3 bases: TGTGCCAGCAGCCTGGGGCTAGGGGGCCCTGAAGCTTTCTTT. Residues: CASSLGLGGPEAFF.

This rearrangement joins TRBV25-1 to TRBJ1-4; 10 nucleotides match TRBD1. CDR1 is MGHDK and CDR2 is SYGVNS in the germline V gene. V lost 3 bases to trimming and J lost 0 bases; unmatched junction nucleotides: 4. The CDR3 runs 17 residues. The CDR3 here is CASSDWTGGTTNEKLFF. The CDR3 DNA follows: TGTGCCAGCAGTGATTGGACAGGGGGGACAACTAATGAAAAACTGTTTTTT.

The chain joins TRBV7-9 to TRBJ2-7; D ambiguous. Trimming left V 6 bases short and J 3 bases short, with 12 bases between. CDR3 length: 13 amino acids. From germline, CDR1 is SEHNR and CDR2 FQNEAQ (reference sequence). The CDR3 DNA reads as TGTGCCAGCAGTCCGGTGGGGAACTACGAGCAGTACTTC. Amino acids: CASSPVGNYEQYF.

The chain recombines TRBV11-2 with TRBJ2-5, with D perhaps TRBD2 (6 bases). Trimming stripped 3 bases from V and 0 bases from J, with 8 bases between. Germline CDR1 reads SGHAT; CDR2 reads FQNNGV. The CDR3 has 14 amino acids. The CDR3 region has the DNA TGTGCCAGCAGCTTCGCTAGCGACCAAGAGACCCAGTACTTC. Its protein product is CASSFASDQETQYF.

The rearrangement joins TRBV7-9 to TRBJ1-5; 7 positions agree with TRBD1. V lost 5 bases, J lost 5 bases, and 9 bases stayed unmatched. Germline CDR1 and CDR2: SEHNR and FQNEAQ (reference sequence). The CDR3 is 15 residues long. The CDR3 reads CASSPRSGGDQPQHF. DNA for the CDR3: TGTGCCAGCAGCCCCAGGTCAGGGGGGGATCAGCCCCAGCATTTT.

The chain employs TRBV27 and TRBJ1-1; D is uncertain. The germline V and J ends were trimmed by 2 bases and 7 bases, with 17 bases remaining between them. Germline V gives CDR1 MNHEY, CDR2 SMNVEV (reference sequence). The CDR3 contains 15 residues. CDR3 sequence: CASSLGGGSRLEAFF. In DNA form, the CDR3 reads TGTGCCAGCAGTTTAGGAGGAGGATCGCGTCTTGAAGCTTTCTTT.

The V gene is TRBV7-6, the J gene TRBJ1-1; D perhaps matches TRBD1 (5 bases). The V end lost 5 bases, the J end lost 1 base, and 11 bases lay between the germline ends. The CDR3 runs 14 residues. The V gene's germline CDR1 is SGHVS and CDR2 FNYEAQ. CDR3 coding DNA: TGTGCCAGCAGCCCCGGGGCTTCGAACACTGAAGCTTTCTTT. It yields the protein CASSPGASNTEAFF.

This sequence joins TRBV7-2 and TRBJ1-2, with D unresolved. Trimming removed 1 base from V and 0 bases from J, with 6 bases in between. Germline CDR1 SGHTA, CDR2 FQGNSA. The CDR3 is 14 amino acids. CDR3 in amino acids: CASSLGGSNYGYTF. CDR3 coding DNA: TGTGCCAGCAGCTTAGGGGGTTCTAACTATGGCTACACCTTC.

This clone appeared a few times. The chain joins TRBV29-1 to TRBJ1-1, with D uncertain. The germline CDR1 and CDR2 sequences are SQVTM and ANQGSEA. This CDR3 comprises 13 residues. Trimming left V 7 bases short and J 4 bases short, with 16 bases between. In nucleotides, the CDR3 is TGCAGCGGCACAACGTGGGAGGGCACTGAAGCTTTCTTT. Translation: CSGTTWEGTEAFF.

The CDR3 nucleotides read TGTGCCACCAGCAGGTCAGGGGGACCTTACGAGCAGTACTTC. Amino acid sequence: CATSRSGGPYEQYF. The gene calls are TRBV15 and TRBJ2-7; 7 bases align to TRBD1. V lost 3 bases, J lost 4 bases, and 6 bases stayed unmatched. The CDR3 is made up of 14 amino acids. The germline V gene encodes CDR1 LNHNV and CDR2 YYDKDF (reference sequence).

The genes are TRBV11-3 and TRBJ2-7, with TRBD2 matching 12 bases. Losses at the gene ends were 1 base for V and 5 bases for J; bases not matched to a gene: 3. CDR1 is SGHNT, CDR2 YENEEA, per germline. This CDR3 comprises 15 residues. In DNA, the CDR3 is TGTGCCAGCAGCTTAGGTACTAGCGGGAGGAACGAGCAGTACTTC. Its protein product is CASSLGTSGRNEQYF.

The genes are TRBV11-3 and TRBJ2-3, with 11 bases identical to TRBD2. Germline V gene lookup returns CDR1 SGHNT and CDR2 YENEEA. After removal of 4 bases from V and 1 base from J, the junction contained 4 bases not matched to a gene. The CDR3 covers 16 residues. The CDR3, as DNA: TGTGCCAGCAGCTCGGTTAGCGGGAGGGGCACAGATACGCAGTATTTT. Its translation: CASSSVSGRGTDTQYF.

This clone has a handful of counts. The J gene is TRBJ2-1, the V gene TRBV27; weak D call: TRBD1 (6 bases). Germline lookup yields CDR1 MNHEY and CDR2 SMNVEV (reference sequence). Trimming left V 2 bases short and J 8 bases short, with 10 bases between. The CDR3 is 13 residues long. The CDR3 reads CASSLHRADEQFF. In nucleotides, the CDR3 is TGTGCCAGCAGTTTACACAGGGCGGATGAGCAGTTCTTC.

The chain is built from TRBV4-2 and TRBJ2-5; D is unresolved. The V end was cut by 0 bases, the J end by 5 bases, with 13 bases between. Looked up from germline, CDR1 is LGHNA and CDR2 is YNFKEQ. CDR3 length equals 15 residues. The CDR3 here is CASSQDRGSTETQYF. Written as DNA, the CDR3 is TGTGCCAGCAGCCAAGATAGAGGCTCGACGGAGACCCAGTACTTC.

The rearrangement joins TRBV11-2 to TRBJ1-1, with 8 bases aligning to TRBD1. The CDR3 loop spans 13 amino acids. Germline V gene lookup returns CDR1 SGHAT and CDR2 FQNNGV. With 5 bases clipped from V and 3 bases from J, the junction kept 2 bases outside the gene matches. DNA of the CDR3: TGTGCCAGCAGCCGGACAGGGTACACTGAAGCTTTCTTT. Translated: CASSRTGYTEAFF.

CDR3 region: CASSYSNPGQGNGYTF. CDR3 nucleotide sequence: TGTGCCAGCAGTTACTCCAATCCGGGACAGGGCAATGGCTACACCTTC. The chain links TRBV6-5 to TRBJ1-2, with 9 bases lining up with TRBD1. The ends lost 0 bases at V and 6 bases at J; junction bases unmatched: 8. This CDR3 is built from 16 residues. Germline-derived CDR1 and CDR2 are MNHEY and SVGAGI.

The V call is TRBV4-2, the J call TRBJ2-2, with 7 positions matching TRBD1. Germline V gene data show CDR1 as LGHNA and CDR2 as YNFKEQ. The CDR3 consists of 17 residues. Germline trimming cut 4 bases from V and 0 bases from J; bases unmatched to any gene: 8. CDR3 loop: CASSPARGTANTGELFF. The CDR3 DNA is TGTGCCAGCAGCCCAGCTAGGGGGACAGCGAACACCGGGGAGCTGTTTTTT.

This clone appeared a few times. The chain joins TRBV10-3 to TRBJ1-5; a weak D match, TRBD1 (6 bases). The germline CDR1 and CDR2 sequences are ENHRY and SYGVKD. Trimming removed 9 bases from V and 0 bases from J, with 21 bases in between. The CDR3 contains 17 residues. CDR3 in amino acids: CAMTGQIAGNSNQPQHF. The CDR3, as DNA: TGTGCCATGACCGGACAGATTGCGGGAAATAGCAATCAGCCCCAGCATTTT.

V and J are TRBV19 and TRBJ2-7, with D maybe TRBD2 (6 bases). The CDR3 totals 14 residues. From germline, CDR1 is LNHDA and CDR2 SQIVND (reference sequence). V was shortened by 5 bases and J by 1 base, with 12 bases between the two germline ends. The CDR3 loop is CASSWGLASYEQYF. The CDR3 DNA follows: TGTGCCAGTAGTTGGGGACTTGCATCCTACGAGCAGTACTTC.